This note documents a single T cell receptor beta chain sequence. The sample is drawn from a study of yellow fever vaccine responses in identical twins. TCRdb reprocessed the RT-PCR reads with MiXCR, giving one entry per CDR3 protein. The top ten hold approximately 2.6% of the sample, which has about 4,200 distinct CDR3 sequences, 65% to 90% seen once. This sequence was found in a woman aged 18 to 35 who received the yellow fever vaccine. The source material was T cells from blood (PBMCs), unsorted or a sorted subset (not recorded which), sampled before or after yellow fever vaccination (not recorded which).

The CDR3 reads CASSWAGSYEQYF. CDR3 bases: TGTGCCAGCAGCTGGGCAGGCAGTTACGAGCAGTACTTC. The chain links TRBV11-2 to TRBJ2-7; D call uncertain. Trimming left V 4 bases short and J 4 bases short, with 11 bases between. Germline CDR1 is SGHAT and CDR2 is FQNNGV. The CDR3 is 13 amino acids.